Presented here are 17 T cell receptor beta chains from one specimen sequenced in a study of human T cells and chemical hapten exposure. Using its own MiXCR run on the RACE reads, TCRdb lists one record per CDR3 protein. The sample contains around 350,000 distinct CDR3 sequences, approximately 5% of which appear only once. The time point was: pre-sensitization, week 0. Treatment: therapeutic diphenylcyclopropenone sensitization with weekly scalp DPC. Material: whole blood, obtained in connection with sensitization to the hapten diphenylcyclopropenone (DPC). The source is a woman under 30 with alopecia areata. Some clones in this sample may be carry-over from other donors' samples.

The chain is built from TRBV6-2 or TRBV6-3 and TRBJ1-6; no firm D call. The ends were cut back, 8 bases at V and 7 bases at J, with 15 bases in the middle. The V gene's germline CDR1 is MNHEY and CDR2 SVGEGT. This CDR3 region has 14 residues. The CDR3 loop is CASQVERVNSPLHF. The CDR3 nucleotides read TGTGCCAGCCAAGTAGAGCGGGTCAATTCACCCCTCCACTTT.

This clonotype has a count of ten or more. The V gene is TRBV7-9, the J gene TRBJ2-6; no clear D. Germline loops: CDR1 SEHNR, CDR2 FQNEAQ (reference sequence). This CDR3 comprises 15 residues. Trimming cost V 6 bases and J 2 bases, with 11 bases left between them. The CDR3 coding sequence is TGTGCCAGCAGTCCCCAGGTGGCTGGGGCCAACGTCCTGACTTTC. As protein: CASSPQVAGANVLTF. The whole variable domain, remainder taken from reference TRBV7-9 and TRBJ2-6, is DTGVSQNPRHKITKRGQNVTFRCDPISEHNRLYWYRQTLGQGPEFLTYFQNEAQLEKSRLLSDRFSAERPKGSFSTLEIQRTEQGDSAMYLCASSPQVAGANVLTFGAGSRLTVL.

This clonotype was seen at least ten times. The J gene is TRBJ2-3, the V gene TRBV10-3; 9 bases align to TRBD2. V was pared by 4 bases and J by 3 bases, with 5 bases of the junction left unmatched. Germline CDR1 reads ENHRY; CDR2 reads SYGVKD. There are 15 residues in the CDR3. The CDR3 sequence: CAISGDSGGTDTQYF. The CDR3 bases are TGTGCCATCAGTGGCGATAGCGGGGGTACAGATACGCAGTATTTT.

This clonotype was seen ten or more times. The gene calls are TRBV27 and TRBJ1-6; D is unclear. This CDR3 comprises 15 residues. The V gene's germline CDR1 is MNHEY and CDR2 SMNVEV (reference sequence). V lost 4 bases and J 4 bases, leaving 11 bases between the germline ends. The CDR3 DNA is TGTGCCAGCAGTTCGGGAGCAGCTTATAATTCACCCCTCCACTTT. It specifies CASSSGAAYNSPLHF.

CDR3 bases: TGTGCCAGCAGCTCTGATGGACAAGACCAAGAGACCCAGTACTTC. Its translation: CASSSDGQDQETQYF. The genes are TRBV7-2 and TRBJ2-5, with D tentatively TRBD1 (5 bases). The CDR3 length is 15 residues. Germline V gene lookup returns CDR1 SGHTA and CDR2 FQGNSA. The V end lost 4 bases, the J end lost 0 bases, and 12 bases lay between the germline ends.

This chain uses TRBV6-1 with TRBJ1-5; D call uncertain. CDR3 length: 12 residues. Trimming shortened V by 8 bases and J by 0 bases, and 5 bases separated the two germline ends. Germline V gene lookup returns CDR1 MNHNS and CDR2 SASEGT. CDR3 in amino acids: CASWASNQPQHF. The CDR3 DNA reads as TGTGCCAGCTGGGCTAGCAATCAGCCCCAGCATTTT.

This clonotype was counted a few times. The chain carries TRBV3-1 and TRBJ1-1; 7 nucleotides agree with TRBD1. Trimming removed 2 bases from V and 4 bases from J; junction bases left unmatched: 4. The CDR3 extends over 14 amino acids. Germline-derived CDR1 and CDR2 are LGHDT and YNNKEL (reference sequence). Written as DNA, the CDR3 is TGTGCCAGCAGCCAACCCGACAGGGTCACTGAAGCTTTCTTT. Translating gives CASSQPDRVTEAFF.

Comments on this clonotype: A single base separates this from a much larger clone, so it may be a read error. V and J are TRBV7-2 and TRBJ2-6; the D gene is possibly TRBD1 (6 bases). The CDR3 has 15 amino acids. Looked up from germline, CDR1 is SGHTA and CDR2 is FQGNSA. As DNA, the CDR3 is TGTGTCAGCAGCCTGGCAGGGGCTGGGGCCAACGTCCTGACTTTC. As protein: CVSSLAGAGANVLTF.

This clonotype was observed a handful of times. The V call is TRBV19, the J call TRBJ1-2, with a possible D match to TRBD1 (5 bases). The CDR3 runs to 14 residues. Deletions cut 6 bases from V and 5 bases from J, with 16 bases between. The germline CDR1 and CDR2 sequences are LNHDA and SQIVND (reference sequence). The DNA of the CDR3 is TGTGCCAGTAGAGACAGAATGGGGAGATATGGCTACACCTTC. This gives the protein CASRDRMGRYGYTF. The full variable domain, rest sourced from reference TRBV19 and TRBJ1-2, is DGGITQSPKYLFRKEGQNVTLSCEQNLNHDAMYWYRQDPGQGLRLIYYSQIVNDFQKGDIAEGYSVSREKKESFPLTVTSAQKNPTAFYLCASRDRMGRYGYTFGSGTRLTVV.

The rearrangement joins TRBV7-9 to TRBJ2-5; no reliable D call. This CDR3 spans 14 amino acids. V was cut by 4 bases and J by 2 bases, with 11 bases left in between. Germline V gene lookup returns CDR1 SEHNR and CDR2 FQNEAQ (reference sequence). The CDR3 loop reads CASSSPVIQETQYF. The CDR3 nucleotides are TGTGCCAGCAGCTCGCCAGTGATACAAGAGACCCAGTACTTC.

This clonotype has a handful of counts. V gene TRBV7-8 combines with J gene TRBJ2-5, with D maybe TRBD2 (6 bases). Germline V lookup: CDR1 SGHVS, CDR2 FQNEAQ. Trimming took off 4 bases at V and 10 bases at J, with 16 bases between the two ends. The CDR3 has 13 amino acids. Here the CDR3 reads CASSWDPSRDQYF. In DNA form, the CDR3 reads TGTGCCAGCAGCTGGGACCCCTCGCGGGACCAGTACTTC.

This clonotype was detected a few times. V and J are TRBV5-6 and TRBJ1-5; TRBD1 matches at 7 bases. From germline, CDR1 is SGHDT and CDR2 YYEEEE. V was pared by 4 bases and J by 2 bases, with 6 bases of the junction left unmatched. This CDR3 spans 15 amino acids. In DNA, the CDR3 is TGTGCCAGCAGCCCCAGGGGGAAGGGCAATCAGCCCCAGCATTTT. Translated, it gives CASSPRGKGNQPQHF.

This clonotype occurred a few times. The chain couples TRBV5-6 to TRBJ2-7, with D tentatively TRBD1 or TRBD2 (5 bases each). The CDR3 runs 16 residues. Germline V gene lookup returns CDR1 SGHDT and CDR2 YYEEEE. Trimming took off 4 bases at V and 2 bases at J, with 19 bases between the two ends. DNA for the CDR3: TGTGCCAGCAGCCTATTCGACTCGAGGGGAGCCTACGAGCAGTACTTC. Its translation is CASSLFDSRGAYEQYF.

The chain couples TRBV18 to TRBJ2-3, with TRBD2 matching over 8 bases. V was pared by 6 bases and J by 3 bases, with 5 bases of the junction left unmatched. The CDR3 length is 14 residues. The germline V gene has CDR1 KGHSH and CDR2 LQKENI. The CDR3 loop reads CASSRAGATDTQYF. The CDR3 region has the DNA TGTGCCAGCTCTCGAGCGGGGGCGACAGATACGCAGTATTTT.

This clonotype appeared many times. The V and J genes are TRBV20-1 and TRBJ1-1; D is undetermined. V gave up 3 bases and J gave up 7 bases, with 15 bases separating them. The CDR3 runs to 13 residues. CDR1 is DFQATT and CDR2 is SNEGSKA in the germline V gene (reference sequence). CDR3 sequence (DNA): TGCAGTGCTAGCCGGGTCTCCTTGGGTGAAGCTTTCTTT. Protein sequence: CSASRVSLGEAFF.

The V call is TRBV20-1, the J call TRBJ2-7, with D maybe TRBD1 (5 bases). Trimming pared 4 bases from V and 2 bases from J, leaving 9 bases between. The CDR3 is 12 amino acids. Looked up from germline, CDR1 is DFQATT and CDR2 is SNEGSKA (reference sequence). CDR3 residues: CSAKGQAYEQYF. Written as DNA, the CDR3 is TGCAGTGCTAAGGGGCAGGCCTACGAGCAGTACTTC.

This clonotype was recorded many times. The CDR3 nucleotides are TGTGCCAGCAGCCGCGGGACCACAGATACGCAGTATTTT. Translated, it gives CASSRGTTDTQYF. The V and J genes are TRBV7-9 and TRBJ2-3, with a possible D match to TRBD2 (6 bases). Between the trimmed V and J ends, which lost 5 bases and 2 bases, there was a span of 8 bases. This CDR3 spans 13 amino acids. In germline, CDR1 is SEHNR, CDR2 FQNEAQ (reference sequence).